This TCR beta chain originates from a study of blood T cell repertoires in COVID-19. In the study overall: There were acute and convalescent COVID-19 samples, and they came from the United States, Italy and Spain.

Methods used by the authors: Reference gene primer amplification gave estimated nucleated cell counts. Sequenced by immunoSEQ multiplex PCR; TCRdb stores in-frame clones only, minus some. V, J and clone size derive from that table, while D and trimming were established from the DNA sequence. Altogether 45,000 to 70,000 clones are present, approximately 81% being singletons, with the ten largest covering 25% to 30%. Germline V gene sequence: CDR1 SGHTA, CDR2 FQGNSA. The CDR3 runs 15 residues. V lost 4 bases, J lost 1 base, and 5 bases stayed unmatched. V usage is TRBV7-2 and J usage is TRBJ1-1; 8 bases agree with TRBD1. Sequences were obtained from peripheral blood. The clonotype comes from a woman over 75 with active or convalescent COVID-19. The CDR3 DNA sequence: TGTGCCAGCAGCTCGGACAGGGTCTCGAACACTGAAGCTTTCTTT. Translated: CASSSDRVSNTEAFF.